A selection of T cell receptor beta chains follows, all from one sample in a study of T cells in localized non-small cell lung cancer. The protocol was immunoSEQ multiplex PCR, while the TCRdb copy is restricted to in-frame clones and leaves out a portion. The sample has over 55,000 clones; about 90% are singletons. The specimen was peripheral blood, collected before any cancer treatment. Receptors originate from a woman aged 35 to 70 with stage I lung adenocarcinoma. Each CDR3 is given with its conserved first and last residue. Fields, in order: J gene, clone size, D gene, V gene, CDR3 protein, CDR3 DNA. D genes are given only for firm matches. Clone size is stated in some rows and not others, as once, few, many or a class when expanded.

j_gene: TRBJ1-1; abundance: once; d_gene: -; v_gene: TRBV27; CDR3aa: CASSFTANTEAFF; CDR3nt: TGTGCCAGCAGTTTCACAGCGAACACTGAAGCTTTCTTT
j_gene: TRBJ2-3; abundance: -; d_gene: -; v_gene: TRBV5-1; CDR3aa: CASSLRRTGRDTDTQYF; CDR3nt: TGCGCCAGCAGCTTGAGGCGGACGGGAAGGGACACAGATACGCAGTATTTT
j_gene: TRBJ2-3; abundance: -; d_gene: -; v_gene: TRBV11-1; CDR3aa: CASSSGSSSTDTQYF; CDR3nt: TGTGCCAGCAGCTCCGGATCTTCTAGCACAGATACGCAGTATTTT
j_gene: TRBJ1-4; abundance: -; d_gene: -; v_gene: TRBV5-1; CDR3aa: CASCPSIGFREEKLFF; CDR3nt: TGCGCCAGCTGTCCATCGATCGGTTTCCGAGAGGAAAAACTGTTTTTT
j_gene: TRBJ1-1; abundance: -; d_gene: -; v_gene: TRBV6-5; CDR3aa: CASSYAGSEAFF; CDR3nt: TGTGCCAGCAGTTACGCCGGCTCCGAAGCTTTCTTT
j_gene: TRBJ1-5; abundance: -; d_gene: TRBD1; v_gene: TRBV28; CDR3aa: CASRVTGGSNQPQHF; CDR3nt: TGTGCCAGCAGGGTGACAGGGGGTAGCAATCAGCCCCAGCATTTT
j_gene: TRBJ1-5; abundance: -; d_gene: -; v_gene: TRBV7-6; CDR3aa: CASSPGSTPDNQPQHF; CDR3nt: TGTGCCAGCAGCCCGGGGTCCACTCCTGACAATCAGCCCCAGCATTTT
j_gene: TRBJ2-1; abundance: -; d_gene: TRBD1; v_gene: TRBV30; CDR3aa: CARGDRAYNEQFF; CDR3nt: TGTGCCCGAGGCGACAGGGCCTACAATGAGCAGTTCTTC
j_gene: TRBJ1-1; abundance: -; d_gene: -; v_gene: TRBV7-8; CDR3aa: CASSPALPENTEAFF; CDR3nt: TGTGCCAGCAGCCCCGCGTTGCCGGAGAACACTGAAGCTTTCTTT
j_gene: TRBJ1-1; abundance: -; d_gene: -; v_gene: TRBV19; CDR3aa: CASTGQEAFF; CDR3nt: TGTGCCAGTACTGGCCAAGAAGCTTTCTTT
j_gene: TRBJ2-1; abundance: -; d_gene: TRBD1; v_gene: TRBV5-1; CDR3aa: CASSPGTGSYNEQFF; CDR3nt: TGCGCCAGCAGCCCCGGGACAGGGTCCTACAATGAGCAGTTCTTC
j_gene: TRBJ2-1; abundance: -; d_gene: TRBD1; v_gene: TRBV15; CDR3aa: CATGGQTDNEQFF; CDR3nt: TGTGCCACCGGGGGACAGACCGACAATGAGCAGTTCTTC
j_gene: TRBJ2-1; abundance: -; d_gene: TRBD1; v_gene: TRBV6-5; CDR3aa: CASSKAGGSNEQFF; CDR3nt: TGTGCCAGCAGTAAGGCAGGGGGTAGCAATGAGCAGTTCTTC
j_gene: TRBJ1-1; abundance: -; d_gene: -; v_gene: TRBV14; CDR3aa: CASSQDRRGAEAFF; CDR3nt: TGTGCCAGCAGCCAAGATAGAAGGGGGGCTGAAGCTTTCTTT
j_gene: TRBJ2-6; abundance: -; d_gene: -; v_gene: TRBV18; CDR3aa: CASSPGQPSGVNVLTF; CDR3nt: TGTGCCAGCTCACCGGGACAACCCTCTGGGGTCAACGTCCTGACTTTC
j_gene: TRBJ2-3; abundance: -; d_gene: -; v_gene: TRBV5-1; CDR3aa: CASSPTRTSTDTQYF; CDR3nt: TGCGCCAGCAGCCCGACTAGAACTAGCACAGATACGCAGTATTTT
j_gene: TRBJ2-7; abundance: -; d_gene: -; v_gene: TRBV6-6; CDR3aa: CASRKRNEQYF; CDR3nt: TGTGCCAGCAGAAAGAGGAACGAGCAGTACTTC
j_gene: TRBJ1-1; abundance: few; d_gene: -; v_gene: TRBV29-1; CDR3aa: CSVDDRAFF; CDR3nt: TGCAGCGTTGATGATCGGGCTTTCTTT
j_gene: TRBJ2-1; abundance: -; d_gene: TRBD2; v_gene: TRBV25-1; CDR3aa: CASSVPGGNEQFF; CDR3nt: TGTGCCAGCAGTGTACCGGGAGGGAATGAGCAGTTCTTC
j_gene: TRBJ1-3; abundance: -; d_gene: -; v_gene: TRBV5-1; CDR3aa: CASSLSGTAASGNTIYF; CDR3nt: TGCGCCAGCAGCTTGTCCGGTACGGCCGCCTCTGGAAACACCATATATTTT
j_gene: TRBJ1-2; abundance: -; d_gene: -; v_gene: TRBV6-1; CDR3aa: CAGGVNYGYTF; CDR3nt: TGTGCGGGGGGGGTTAACTATGGCTACACCTTC
j_gene: TRBJ2-7; abundance: -; d_gene: TRBD2; v_gene: TRBV7-9; CDR3aa: CASSDKREGRYEQYF; CDR3nt: TGTGCCAGCAGCGATAAGCGGGAGGGCCGGTACGAGCAGTACTTC
j_gene: TRBJ2-3; abundance: -; d_gene: TRBD1; v_gene: TRBV7-2; CDR3aa: CASSWTGGTQYF; CDR3nt: TGTGCCAGCAGCTGGACAGGGGGTACGCAGTATTTT
j_gene: TRBJ2-5; abundance: -; d_gene: TRBD1; v_gene: TRBV5-1; CDR3aa: CASSGPQGAGETQYF; CDR3nt: TGCGCCAGCAGCGGGCCTCAGGGGGCCGGGGAGACCCAGTACTTC
j_gene: TRBJ1-5; abundance: -; d_gene: TRBD1; v_gene: TRBV10-3; CDR3aa: CAISRGQGNQPQHF; CDR3nt: TGTGCCATCAGTAGGGGACAGGGCAATCAGCCCCAGCATTTT